A selection of T cell receptor beta chains follows, all from one sample in a study of a mutant IDH1 vaccine in newly diagnosed glioma. Clones were sequenced by immunoSEQ multiplex PCR, and TCRdb holds only the in-frame ones, with some missing. The table has around 50,000 clones, over 80% seen once; the top ten hold about 4.2%. Their specific antigens are unknown. The starting material was PBMCs, obtained from a glioma patient whose treatment included an IDH1 peptide vaccine. The receptors shown here come from a woman between 35 and 50 years old with glioma. Both conserved end residues are part of each CDR3. The order of the fields is V gene, J gene, D gene, CDR3 DNA, CDR3 protein. A D gene is named only where the DNA matches it firmly.

>TRBV5-1|TRBJ2-2|-
TGCGCCAGCAGAGAGCGTCCTGACGGCGCGAACACCGGGGAGCTGTTTTTT
CASRERPDGANTGELFF
>TRBV6-6|TRBJ2-7|-
TGTGCCAGCAGTTACTTGTTAGGAGGGAAGGGTATGGAGCAGTACTTC
CASSYLLGGKGMEQYF
>TRBV5-5|TRBJ1-3|-
TGTGCCAGCAGCTTGGAAGGGGGTAGTGGAAACACCATATATTTT
CASSLEGGSGNTIYF
>TRBV7-9|TRBJ1-1|-
TGTGCCAGCAGCTTAGCGCGAGGGGGTCGGACTGAAGCTTTCTTT
CASSLARGGRTEAFF
>TRBV27|TRBJ1-2|-
TGTGCCAGCAGTTTAACCCTCGGTGGAGCTGGCTACACCTTC
CASSLTLGGAGYTF
>TRBV25-1|TRBJ2-2|-
TGTGCCAGCAGTGAACCCGGACAGAGCACCGGGGAGCTGTTTTTT
CASSEPGQSTGELFF
>TRBV19|TRBJ1-5|-
TGTGCCAGTAGTATTAGGGTGAGCAATCAGCCCCAGCATTTT
CASSIRVSNQPQHF
>TRBV7-2|TRBJ1-2|TRBD1
TGTGCCAGCAGCTTATTTGGAACAGGGGAAGGCTACACCTTC
CASSLFGTGEGYTF
>TRBV6-6|TRBJ2-1|TRBD1
TGTGCCAGCAGTTACTCGGGACAGGGGGCAAATGAGCAGTTCTTC
CASSYSGQGANEQFF
>TRBV11-2|TRBJ2-1|TRBD1
TGTGCCAGCAGCTCATACAGGGGAACATCCTACAATGAGCAGTTCTTC
CASSSYRGTSYNEQFF
>TRBV5-1|TRBJ2-7|-
TGCGCCAGCAGCTTGGCGGGTGGGCGGGACGAGCAGTACTTC
CASSLAGGRDEQYF